This T cell receptor (beta chain) was documented in a study of OX40 agonist ivuxolimab in advanced cancers. General observations from the study: Antigen specificity remained undetermined for the expanded peripheral T cells. In the 0.1-3.0 mg/kg groups, partial responders showed among the lowest expansion.

Peripheral blood came from all dose cohorts at three timepoints. Worth noting for this clone: Its antigen is as yet unknown.

Method: immunoSEQ multiplex PCR; TCRdb's copy keeps in-frame clones and lacks some. The sample contains approximately 40,000 clones, approximately 80% of which appear only once. This CDR3 has 13 residues. Trimming took off 3 bases at V and 7 bases at J, with 9 bases between the two ends. CDR1 and CDR2 from the germline V gene are MNHEY and SMNVEV (reference sequence). Material: CD4+ or CD8+ T cells sorted from blood, obtained in a trial of the OX40 agonist ivuxolimab. The origin of this receptor is an adult with an advanced solid tumor such as melanoma, head and neck, liver or kidney cancer. This chain links TRBV27 with TRBJ2-2, with D unclear. CDR3 amino acids: CASSFGSGGELFF. DNA of the CDR3: TGTGCCAGCAGTTTCGGTTCCGGCGGGGAGCTGTTTTTT.